The clone carrying this TCR beta chain has just a few counts. Its antigen is unknown. This entry comes from a study of T cells in Graves' hyperthyroidism and ophthalmopathy. For the study at large: The blood sample was taken at first diagnosis, before treatment began. The study's findings and limits: Classification by a 13 V-J model distinguished ophthalmopathy from stable hyperthyroidism.

Uncontrolled infection, other autoimmune disease, pregnancy or lactation led to exclusion. CDR3 length: 16 amino acids. After removal of 4 bases from V and 3 bases from J, the junction contained 10 bases not matched to a gene. The germline V gene has CDR1 SGHRS and CDR2 YFSETQ. RNA transcripts gave rise to amplified TCR beta CDR3 regions. Researchers ran a first-round RT-PCR on the TCR CDR3 using the HTBI primer set. TCRdb passed the multiplex PCR reads through MiXCR, listing each CDR3 protein once. The sample carries a few hundred thousand distinct CDR3 sequences, 15% to 18% recorded once. Sequencing input: blood. The chain links TRBV5-1 to TRBJ1-1, with TRBD1 matching 9 bases. The TCR comes from a woman between 25 and 40 years old with Graves' hyperthyroidism. CDR3 amino acids: CASSRRDRVMDTEAFF. CDR3 bases: TGCGCCAGCAGCCGCAGGGACAGGGTAATGGACACTGAAGCTTTCTTT.